Below, 24 T cell receptor beta chains from the same sample are listed, as sequenced in a study of blood T cell repertoires in COVID-19. Produced via immunoSEQ multiplex PCR; TCRdb's table is partial and in-frame only. This table holds fewer than 350,000 clones, roughly 90% found once. Input material: peripheral blood. Every receptor here comes from a woman aged 25 to 39 with COVID-19, enrolled during active disease.

The chain uses TRBV24-1 and TRBJ1-5, with TRBD1 matching 7 bases. Germline assignment: CDR1 KGHDR and CDR2 SFDVKD. V gave up 6 bases and J gave up 0 bases; unmatched junction bases: 4. The CDR3 has 15 residues. In DNA form, the CDR3 reads TGTGCCACCAGTTTAGACAGGGTTAGCAATCAGCCCCAGCATTTT. The encoded protein is CATSLDRVSNQPQHF.

The V gene is TRBV6-5, the J gene TRBJ1-6; D not certain. CDR1 and CDR2 from the germline V gene are MNHEY and SVGAGI. The CDR3 has 14 residues. The V gene lost 4 bases and the J gene lost 6 bases, with 10 bases spanning the gap. The CDR3: CASSSSRLNSPLHF. The CDR3 nucleotides are TGTGCCAGCAGTTCCTCCAGACTTAATTCACCCCTCCACTTT.

The genes are TRBV28 and TRBJ1-5, with a weak D call TRBD1 (6 bases). Germline V CDR1 and CDR2: MDHEN, SYDVKM. The CDR3 is made up of 16 amino acids. Trimming took 4 bases from V and 1 from J, leaving 14 bases between them. The CDR3 DNA sequence: TGTGCCAGCAGTTCACGGGACACTATGAGCAATCAGCCCCAGCATTTT. It yields the protein CASSSRDTMSNQPQHF.

The chain carries TRBV7-9 and TRBJ2-3, with a possible D match to TRBD2 (5 bases). Trimming stripped 11 bases from V and 2 bases from J, with 14 bases between. The CDR3 spans 13 residues. Germline CDR1 SEHNR, CDR2 FQNEAQ (reference sequence). In DNA, the CDR3 is TGTGCCCCTGGGGAGCGCGACACAGATACGCAGTATTTT. It yields the protein CAPGERDTDTQYF.

This clone has just one count. The chain recombines TRBV7-9 with TRBJ1-2, with TRBD1 as a possible D gene (5 bases). CDR1 and CDR2 (germline): SEHNR, FQNEAQ (reference sequence). The CDR3 has 13 residues. The V and J ends lost 8 bases and 7 bases respectively, with 17 bases between them. The CDR3: CASQPQGLTGYTF. Here the CDR3 DNA reads TGTGCCAGCCAACCCCAGGGACTGACTGGCTACACCTTC.

This clone has only one observation. V is TRBV5-6 and J is TRBJ2-7, with TRBD1 identical over 7 bases. V shed 8 bases, J shed 5 bases, and the junction held 10 bases outside the gene matches. The CDR3 is made up of 13 amino acids. CDR1 and CDR2 from the germline V gene are SGHDT and YYEEEE. The CDR3 reads CASTEGAWDEQYF. CDR3 nucleotides: TGTGCCAGTACAGAGGGGGCTTGGGACGAGCAGTACTTC.

The CDR3 DNA reads TGTGCCAGCGGGGCTGGGACTAGCCCAGATACGCAGTATTTT. Its translation is CASGAGTSPDTQYF. This sequence joins TRBV11-2 and TRBJ2-3, with 9 bases matching TRBD2. Germline loops: CDR1 SGHAT, CDR2 FQNNGV. This CDR3 spans 14 amino acids. V trimming: 8 bases; J trimming: 4 bases; junction bases outside the gene matches: 7.

J is TRBJ2-7 and V is TRBV6-5, with 8 bases that match TRBD2. Germline V gives CDR1 MNHEY, CDR2 SVGAGI. The CDR3 length is 14 residues. Trimming removed 6 bases from V and 2 bases from J; junction bases left unmatched: 6. CDR3 sequence: CASRGQREPYEQYF. CDR3 bases: TGTGCCAGCAGAGGTCAGCGGGAGCCCTACGAGCAGTACTTC.

V gene TRBV6-5 combines with J gene TRBJ2-5; 12 bases align to TRBD2. The CDR3 covers 15 residues. Germline CDR1 reads MNHEY; CDR2 reads SVGAGI. J gave up 4 bases and V 6 bases, and 6 bases lay outside the gene matches. CDR3 DNA: TGTGCCAGCAGACCTCCGGGACTAGCGGGAGAGACCCAGTACTTC. Protein product: CASRPPGLAGETQYF.

This chain connects TRBV5-1 to TRBJ2-7; D possibly corresponds to TRBD1 (6 bases). Trimming cost V 1 base and J 0 bases, with 11 bases left between them. The CDR3 totals 15 residues. The V gene's germline CDR1 is SGHRS and CDR2 YFSETQ. Here the CDR3 DNA reads TGCGCCAGCAGCTTGTCACAGGGCATCTCCTACGAGCAGTACTTC. The encoded protein is CASSLSQGISYEQYF.

This rearrangement joins TRBV30 to TRBJ1-1; tentatively, D is TRBD1 (6 bases). V lost 0 bases and J lost 2, with 10 bases in between. Germline V CDR1 and CDR2: GTSNPN, SVGIG (reference sequence). The CDR3 sequence is 14 residues long. This CDR3 reads CAWSVRTVNTEAFF. As DNA, the CDR3 is TGTGCCTGGAGTGTACGGACAGTCAACACTGAAGCTTTCTTT.

This clone was picked up one time. This rearrangement joins TRBV11-2 to TRBJ2-1; TRBD2 matches at 15 bases. The CDR3 contains 19 residues. Germline V CDR1 and CDR2: SGHAT, FQNNGV. Germline trimming cut 1 base from V and 5 bases from J; bases unmatched to any gene: 9. The chain's CDR3 is CASSLVRTSGRALNNEQFF. CDR3 bases: TGTGCCAGCAGCTTAGTTAGGACTAGCGGGAGGGCCCTCAACAATGAGCAGTTCTTC.

The J gene is TRBJ2-5, the V gene TRBV4-1; possible D gene TRBD1, 5 bases. The CDR3 sequence is 16 residues long. With 1 base removed from V and 4 bases from J, the gap between germline ends came to 16 bases. The germline V gene encodes CDR1 MGHRA and CDR2 YSYEKL. The CDR3 loop reads CASSQGRSQGIETQYF. The CDR3 DNA sequence: TGCGCCAGCAGCCAAGGGCGCAGCCAGGGTATAGAGACCCAGTACTTC.

This chain connects TRBV28 to TRBJ2-3; 7 nucleotides match TRBD2. Per germline, CDR1 MDHEN and CDR2 SYDVKM. The ends lost 6 bases at V and 4 bases at J; junction bases unmatched: 13. The CDR3 runs to 16 residues. CDR3 sequence (DNA): TGTGCCAGCAGCCCCGGCGGGGGAGCGCCATCAGATACGCAGTATTTT. This gives the protein CASSPGGGAPSDTQYF. The full variable domain, rest sourced from reference TRBV28 and TRBJ2-3, is DVKVTQSSRYLVKRTGEKVFLECVQDMDHENMFWYRQDPGLGLRLIYFSYDVKMKEKGDIPEGYSVSREKKERFSLILESASTNQTSMYLCASSPGGGAPSDTQYFGPGTRLTVL.

This chain links TRBV27 with TRBJ2-7, with D possibly TRBD1 on 6 matching bases. The CDR3 runs 14 residues. Trimming took 1 base from V and 4 from J, leaving 11 bases between them. Germline CDR1 and CDR2: MNHEY and SMNVEV (reference sequence). The CDR3: CASSLYRDPYEQYF. CDR3 sequence (DNA): TGTGCCAGCAGTTTATACAGGGACCCTTACGAGCAGTACTTC.

This chain connects TRBV5-1 to TRBJ2-3, with 9 bases aligning to TRBD2. This CDR3 has 16 residues. Germline V gene lookup returns CDR1 SGHRS and CDR2 YFSETQ. The trim removed 2 bases at V and 6 bases at J, leaving 10 bases unmatched. The CDR3: CASSFLLAGGTDTQYF. The CDR3 DNA reads TGCGCCAGCAGCTTTCTTTTGGCGGGAGGGACGGATACGCAGTATTTT.

The genes are TRBV6-5 and TRBJ1-3, with D unresolved. The CDR3 is 14 residues long. V was clipped by 8 bases and J by 3 bases, with 14 bases between them. Germline loops: CDR1 MNHEY, CDR2 SVGAGI. CDR3 region: CASEGGRRGNTIYF. CDR3 DNA sequence: TGTGCCAGCGAGGGAGGCCGACGTGGAAACACCATATATTTT.

This clone was detected once. The chain joins TRBV6-6 to TRBJ1-5, with D perhaps TRBD1 (5 bases). Germline values: CDR1 MNHNY, CDR2 SVGAGI (reference sequence). The CDR3 consists of 14 residues. V was pared by 5 bases and J by 2 bases, with 10 bases between. CDR3: CASSPRGGNQPQHF. The CDR3 DNA sequence: TGTGCCAGCAGTCCTAGGGGTGGCAATCAGCCCCAGCATTTT.

This chain uses TRBV10-3 with TRBJ2-5; the D gene is possibly TRBD2 (5 bases). The CDR3 runs 14 residues. The V gene's germline CDR1 is ENHRY and CDR2 SYGVKD. V was shortened by 6 bases and J by 5 bases, with 16 bases between the two germline ends. CDR3 residues: CAIRLGPTGETQYF. CDR3 bases: TGTGCCATCAGGTTGGGTCCCACGGGGGAGACCCAGTACTTC.

The chain is built from TRBV19 and TRBJ2-2; perhaps TRBD1 as D (6 bases). This CDR3 has 15 residues. The V end lost 4 bases, the J end lost 6 bases, and 15 bases lay between the germline ends. The V gene's germline CDR1 is LNHDA and CDR2 SQIVND (reference sequence). The CDR3 spells CASSRSGAGSGELFF. As DNA, the CDR3 is TGTGCCAGTAGTAGGTCAGGGGCTGGATCCGGGGAGCTGTTTTTT. Together with reference TRBV19 and TRBJ2-2, the CDR3 gives the full variable domain: DGGITQSPKYLFRKEGQNVTLSCEQNLNHDAMYWYRQDPGQGLRLIYYSQIVNDFQKGDIAEGYSVSREKKESFPLTVTSAQKNPTAFYLCASSRSGAGSGELFFGEGSRLTVL.

The chain recombines TRBV7-9 with TRBJ2-7; D possibly corresponds to TRBD2 (6 bases). CDR3 length equals 12 residues. V gave up 6 bases and J gave up 5 bases, with 11 bases separating them. Germline V lookup: CDR1 SEHNR, CDR2 FQNEAQ (reference sequence). CDR3 protein: CASRGTFHEQYF. CDR3 DNA sequence: TGTGCCAGCAGGGGGACTTTTCACGAGCAGTACTTC.

The chain has TRBV12-3 or TRBV12-4 and TRBJ1-1; 7 bases map to TRBD1. The CDR3 has 12 amino acids. With 6 bases clipped from V and 10 bases from J, the junction kept 8 bases outside the gene matches. CDR3 in DNA: TGTGCCAGCAGCCTACAACAGGGGCGAGCTTTCTTT. Translated: CASSLQQGRAFF.

This clone was picked up one time. The rearrangement links TRBV5-6 to TRBJ1-2; tentatively, D is TRBD1 (5 bases). The V and J ends lost 3 bases and 0 bases respectively, with 9 bases between them. This CDR3 spans 14 amino acids. From germline, CDR1 is SGHDT and CDR2 YYEEEE. The CDR3, as DNA: TGTGCCAGCAGCTGGGGAGGGGCTAACTATGGCTACACCTTC. Its translation is CASSWGGANYGYTF.

The table lists this clone with a few counts. The V call is TRBV25-1, the J call TRBJ1-1; D unresolved. Trimming stripped 6 bases from V and 4 bases from J, with 6 bases between. Looked up from germline, CDR1 is MGHDK and CDR2 is SYGVNS. This CDR3 region has 11 residues. The CDR3 DNA reads as TGTGCCAGCAGCCGGGGCACTGAAGCTTTCTTT. It codes for CASSRGTEAFF.